This T cell receptor (beta chain) was documented in a study of regulatory T cells in long-lasting Graves disease. At the level of the study: A definition of persistent Graves' disease required over 5 years of antithyroid drugs plus positive TSH receptor antibodies.

A remark on this clonotype: Its antigen is not identified.

Time point denoted: persistent/refractory GD, antithyroid drugs over 5 years with positive TRAb. PBMC RNA was the source of the TCR library. Library construction for TCR beta used iRepertoire HTBI primers and Arm-PCR of CDR3 regions. TCRdb recomputed calls from the multiplex PCR reads with MiXCR, one row per CDR3 protein. This table holds 300,000 to 400,000 distinct CDR3 sequences, around 20% found once. General study findings and limits: Persistent disease was associated with favored TRBV28 usage and with favored use of TRBJ1-2 and TRBJ2-5.

CDR1 and CDR2 (germline): MNHEY, SVGAGI. The CDR3 covers 17 residues. V shed 2 bases, J shed 0 bases, and the junction held 2 bases outside the gene matches. The chain couples TRBV6-5 to TRBJ2-2; 11 bases agree with TRBD2. The sequences come from peripheral blood mononuclear cells (PBMCs), collected when the disease was refractory, from a patient treated with antithyroid drugs. The receptor's source is a female donor with Graves disease. The CDR3 coding sequence is TGTGCCAGCAGTTACACGGGACTAGCGGCGAACACCGGGGAGCTGTTTTTT. Amino acid sequence: CASSYTGLAANTGELFF.